This TCR beta chain was recovered during a study of blood T cells in healthy people across ages. This clonotype showed up just a few times. Individuals who donated were healthy Caucasians from Russia aged about 6 to 90. The V gene end was trimmed by 5 bases and the J gene end by 9 bases; junction bases not matched to a gene: 12. The CDR3 has 16 residues. With a J-beta primer mix and a sample-barcoded 5' primer, a second PCR ran roughly 6 to 11 cycles. TCRdb re-called the 5' RACE reads through MiXCR, storing one row per CDR3 protein. The profile shows 540,000 or so distinct CDR3 sequences, 27% of them singletons.

This receptor was taken from a woman in her seventies in good health. The chain couples TRBV12-3 or TRBV12-4 to TRBJ1-6, with TRBD1 identical over 8 bases. Sequencing was done on a sample of blood. The CDR3, as DNA: TGTGCCAGCAGTATAGGGGGGACAGGCCGCCGTTCACCCCTCCACTTT. Protein: CASSIGGTGRRSPLHF.